This paragraph covers one TCR beta chain sequence. This clone came up many times. Its antigen is still unknown. The CDR3 end falls 3 residues outside the read, so it is completed with the germline J gene. For sequencing, equivalent amounts of genomic DNA were input from CVID and control samples. For every sample, a 60 bp segment covering the rearranged TCRbeta CDR3 region was amplified and then sequenced. The immunoSEQ assay, a bias-corrected multiplex PCR with high-throughput sequencing, was employed for TCRbeta amplification. Processing in the source paper ran as follows. Every unique nucleotide sequence was considered a clone and was annotated with V, D and J genes, copy number and frequency. Sequences were labeled productive if in frame, and non-productive if out of frame or containing stop codons. Clonality was calculated from Shannon's entropy as previously described. The predicted amino acid sequences of productive clones were used to derive mean CDR3 Kyte-Doolittle hydropathy. Hierarchical clustering of scaled V gene usage was performed with the R hclust function using Manhattan distance and complete linkage. To assess clone sharing by CDR3 amino acid sequence, 12 repertoires per group were resampled over 100 rounds. Repertoires were searched for 60 to 80 published EBV-specific and about 240 published CMV-specific TCRbeta sequences. A couple of CVID samples yielding fewer than 10,000 sequences were excluded from analysis, leaving approximately 46 CVID repertoires. Here the immuneACCESS table is served through TCRdb, limited to in-frame sequences with V and J called. Missing clones are a known gap in these copies; in checked studies unresolved V genes cover under half, and the rest lacks a known reason. V and J calls and clone size are those listed in that table; D and trimming were worked out from the DNA. The sample has about 52,000 clones on record, with no singletons. The ten biggest clones cover 2% to 2.5% of the sample.

These data originate in a study of T cell clonality in common variable immunodeficiency (dated by TCRdb to the mid-2010s). Study-level results and caveats: It was noted by the authors that sequencing of the repertoires of T cell subpopulations would be needed to clarify the cause of the increased clonality in CVID. Healthy controls shared more TCRbeta clones with each other than CVID subjects shared among themselves (p < 0.0001). Fewer deletions and N-nucleotide insertions were reportedly observed in CVID TCRbeta sequences, and highly modified clones with 13 or more V deletions were reportedly absent from CVID TCRbeta sequences. Even though DNA input was the same, control samples had an average of about 89,000 unique sequences each, compared with approximately 32,000 in CVID samples. Increased TCRbeta clonality was found in CVID subjects compared with healthy controls (t-test p = 0.018), with the increase being most characteristic of about a third of subjects. Differences among patients in the CVID cohort limited the correlations between repertoire features and clinical complications.

Predominantly Caucasian heritage was noted among both the CVID patients and the healthy controls. From each donor, roughly 4.5 to 8 ml of heparinized peripheral whole blood was collected. TCRbeta CDR3 repertoires were sequenced from genomic DNA of adults with common variable immune deficiency (CVID) and healthy adult controls. The control group comprised some 22 healthy adult volunteers, approximately twelve female and roughly ten male, aged about 20 to 70 years with a mean age of roughly 34. Diluted blood was density-centrifuged over Hypaque 1077 or Ficoll-Paque to isolate peripheral blood mononuclear cells. Unsorted mononuclear cells served as the source of genomic DNA, which was extracted either by Qiagen column purification or by a centrifugation-based method. The CDR3 runs 13 amino acids, cysteine and phenylalanine included. The DNA covers only part of the CDR3, 30 bases in frame from base 1. V sheds 5 bases and J sheds 2 bases, leaving 12 bases between their ends. CDR1 and CDR2, per the germline V gene (reference sequence), are DFQATT and SNEGSKA.

The sample taken for sequencing was peripheral blood mononuclear cells. Recombination connected TRBV20-1 to TRBJ1-2; a tentative D call is TRBD1 (6 bases match). The receptor was derived from a person aged 18 to 70 in good health. The CDR3 region reads CSARGTSNYGYTF. The sequenced part of the CDR3 DNA is TGCAGTGCTCGCGGGACATCAAACTATGGC.